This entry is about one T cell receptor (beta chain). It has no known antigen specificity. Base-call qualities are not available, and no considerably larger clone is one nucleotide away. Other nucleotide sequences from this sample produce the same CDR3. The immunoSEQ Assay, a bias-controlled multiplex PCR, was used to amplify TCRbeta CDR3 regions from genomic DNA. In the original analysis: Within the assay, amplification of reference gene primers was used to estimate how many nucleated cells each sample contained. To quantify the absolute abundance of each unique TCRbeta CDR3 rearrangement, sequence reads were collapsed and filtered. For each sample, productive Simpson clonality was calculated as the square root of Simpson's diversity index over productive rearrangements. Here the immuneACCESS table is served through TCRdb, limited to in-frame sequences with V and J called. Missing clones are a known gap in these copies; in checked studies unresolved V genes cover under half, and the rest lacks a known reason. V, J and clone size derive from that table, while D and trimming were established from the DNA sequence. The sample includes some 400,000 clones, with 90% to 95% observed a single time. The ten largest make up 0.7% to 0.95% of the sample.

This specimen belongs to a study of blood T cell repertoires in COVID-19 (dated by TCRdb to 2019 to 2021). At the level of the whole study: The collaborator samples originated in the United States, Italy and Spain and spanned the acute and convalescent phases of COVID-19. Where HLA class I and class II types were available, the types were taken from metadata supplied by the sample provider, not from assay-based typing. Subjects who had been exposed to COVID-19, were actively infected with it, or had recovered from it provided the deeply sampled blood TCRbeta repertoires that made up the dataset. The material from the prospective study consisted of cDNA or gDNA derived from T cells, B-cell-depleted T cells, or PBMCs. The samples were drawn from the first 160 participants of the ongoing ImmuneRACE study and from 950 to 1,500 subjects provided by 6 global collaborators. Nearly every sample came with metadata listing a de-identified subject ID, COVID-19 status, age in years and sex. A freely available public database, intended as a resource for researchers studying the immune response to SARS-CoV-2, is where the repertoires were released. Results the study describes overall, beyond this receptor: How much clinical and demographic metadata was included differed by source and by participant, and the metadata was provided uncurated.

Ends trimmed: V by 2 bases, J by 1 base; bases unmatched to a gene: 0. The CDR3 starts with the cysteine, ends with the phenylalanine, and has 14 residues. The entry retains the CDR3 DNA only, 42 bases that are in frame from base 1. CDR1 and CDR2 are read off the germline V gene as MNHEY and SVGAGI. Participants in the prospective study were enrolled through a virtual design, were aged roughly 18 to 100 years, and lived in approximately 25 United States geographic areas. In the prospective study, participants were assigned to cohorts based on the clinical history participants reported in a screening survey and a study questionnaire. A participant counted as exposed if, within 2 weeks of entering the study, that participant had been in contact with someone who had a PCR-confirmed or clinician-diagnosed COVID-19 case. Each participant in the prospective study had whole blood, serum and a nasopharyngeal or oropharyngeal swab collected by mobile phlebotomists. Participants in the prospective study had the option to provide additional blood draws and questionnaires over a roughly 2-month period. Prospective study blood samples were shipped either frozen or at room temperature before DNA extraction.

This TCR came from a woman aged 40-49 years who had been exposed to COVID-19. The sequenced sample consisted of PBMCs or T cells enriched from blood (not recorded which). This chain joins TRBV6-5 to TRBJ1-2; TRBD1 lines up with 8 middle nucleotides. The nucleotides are TGTGCCAGCAGTTACGACAGGGGTAACTATGGCTACACCTTC. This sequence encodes CASSYDRGNYGYTF.